The 26 T cell receptor beta chains below come from one sample, sequenced in a study of blood T cell dynamics during melanoma immunotherapy. The time point denotes: week 3, after first cycle of checkpoint inhibitor. The data were produced by immunoSEQ multiplex PCR, yet TCRdb's version contains in-frame clones alone and is incomplete. The table lists about 10,000 clones, over 70% of them singletons. The sequences come from blood, collected from a patient treated with checkpoint blockade. These TCRs come from a human donor with melanoma.

The gene calls are TRBV5-6 and TRBJ2-1, with D unclear. The V and J ends lost 0 bases and 0 bases respectively, with 1 base between them. Germline CDR1 reads SGHDT; CDR2 reads YYEEEE. The CDR3 is 13 amino acids. CDR3 DNA: TGTGCCAGCAGCTTGGACTCCTACAATGAGCAGTTCTTC. Translation: CASSLDSYNEQFF.

This clone has just one count. The chain carries TRBV7-2 and TRBJ2-3, with D possibly matching TRBD2 (6 bases). CDR3 length equals 14 residues. Germline V gene data show CDR1 as SGHTA and CDR2 as FQGNSA. The V end lost 4 bases, the J end lost 5 bases, and 13 bases lay between the germline ends. The CDR3 region is CASSSLAYGDTQYF. The CDR3 nucleotides read TGTGCCAGCAGCTCCCTAGCGTATGGAGATACGCAGTATTTT. The complete variable domain, with remaining parts taken from reference TRBV7-2 and TRBJ2-3, reads GAGVSQSPSNKVTEKGKDVELRCDPISGHTALYWYRQSLGQGLEFLIYFQGNSAPDKSGLPSDRFSAERTGGSVSTLTIQRTQQEDSAVYLCASSSLAYGDTQYFGPGTRLTVL.

This chain connects TRBV4-3 to TRBJ2-3; 8 bases are shared with TRBD2. Germline assignment: CDR1 LGHNA and CDR2 YSLEER. The CDR3 loop spans 16 amino acids. Trimming at V came to 1 base and at J to 4 bases, leaving 7 bases not matched to a gene. The CDR3 spells CASSQGFSGIADTQYF. CDR3 bases: TGCGCCAGCAGCCAAGGGTTTAGCGGGATAGCAGATACGCAGTATTTT.

This clone was seen just once. This rearrangement joins TRBV2 to TRBJ2-5; TRBD2 matches at 8 bases. This CDR3 region has 15 residues. V dropped 7 bases and J dropped 3; count of bases not matched to a gene: 10. Germline CDR1 is SNHLY and CDR2 is FYNNEI. The CDR3 loop reads CASTSTAGVEETQYF. In nucleotides, the CDR3 is TGTGCCAGCACCAGCACAGCGGGAGTTGAAGAGACCCAGTACTTC.

This chain uses TRBV28 with TRBJ2-7; weak D call: TRBD1 (6 bases). CDR1 MDHEN and CDR2 SYDVKM come from the germline V gene. This CDR3 is 14 amino acids long. The V gene lost 6 bases and the J gene lost 2 bases, with 14 bases spanning the gap. CDR3 DNA: TGTGCCAGCAGGCTCTCCGACAGGACCTACGAGCAGTACGTC. Translated: CASRLSDRTYEQYV.

This clone was found a few times. The V call is TRBV19, the J call TRBJ1-6; no definite D call. The germline gives CDR1 LNHDA, CDR2 SQIVND (reference sequence). This CDR3 has 12 residues. With 0 bases removed from V and 12 bases from J, the gap between germline ends came to 6 bases. CDR3 nucleotides: TGTGCCAGTAGTATAGATCGGCGACCCCTCCACTTT. Translation gives CASSIDRRPLHF.

This rearrangement joins TRBV19 to TRBJ1-4; 9 nucleotides line up with TRBD1. V was clipped by 3 bases and J by 8 bases; unmatched bases: 16. The CDR3 is made up of 18 amino acids. In germline, CDR1 is LNHDA, CDR2 SQIVND (reference sequence). CDR3 region: CASSMGDRAFEYDEKLFF. The CDR3 DNA reads TGTGCCAGTAGTATGGGGGACAGGGCGTTTGAGTACGACGAAAAACTGTTTTTT.

CDR3 region: CASSQGYSINSPLHF. The CDR3 region has the DNA TGTGCCAGCAGCCAAGGCTACAGCATCAATTCACCCCTCCACTTT. This chain links TRBV7-2 with TRBJ1-6; no reliable D call. The germline gives CDR1 SGHTA, CDR2 FQGNSA. V gave up 5 bases and J gave up 7 bases, with 15 bases separating them. This CDR3 has 15 residues.

The sample holds a few counts of this clone. The chain couples TRBV6-1 to TRBJ2-1, with D unclear. The V end was cut by 3 bases, the J end by 12 bases, with 9 bases between. The germline CDR1 and CDR2 sequences are MNHNS and SASEGT. This CDR3 is 11 amino acids long. CDR3 sequence reads: CASSELGWQFF. The CDR3, as DNA: TGTGCCAGCAGTGAGCTTGGCTGGCAGTTCTTC.

This chain joins TRBV7-9 and TRBJ1-1; the D gene is possibly TRBD1 (5 bases). The germline CDR1 and CDR2 sequences are SEHNR and FQNEAQ (reference sequence). This CDR3 has 15 amino acids. The ends were cut back, 2 bases at V and 4 bases at J, with 14 bases in the middle. CDR3 nucleotide sequence: TGTGCCAGCAGCTTATCGGGCCGTGGGGGCACTGAAGCTTTCTTT. It is translated as CASSLSGRGGTEAFF.

The chain carries TRBV11-2 and TRBJ2-3; maybe TRBD1 (6 bases). The germline V and J ends were trimmed by 5 bases and 4 bases, with 16 bases remaining between them. The CDR3 spans 15 residues. Per germline, CDR1 SGHAT and CDR2 FQNNGV. CDR3 DNA: TGTGCCAGCAGCCGTGGACAGACCGGACCAGATACGCAGTATTTT. Its protein is CASSRGQTGPDTQYF. Using reference TRBV11-2 and TRBJ2-3 for the parts outside the CDR3, the full variable domain is EAGVAQSPRYKIIEKRQSVAFWCNPISGHATLYWYQQILGQGPKLLIQFQNNGVVDDSQLPKDRFSAERLKGVDSTLKIQPAKLEDSAVYLCASSRGQTGPDTQYFGPGTRLTVL.

The chain combines TRBV7-9 with TRBJ2-2; no reliable D call. Germline values: CDR1 SEHNR, CDR2 FQNEAQ (reference sequence). The CDR3 loop spans 13 amino acids. Deletions cut 5 bases from V and 5 bases from J, with 9 bases between. CDR3 nucleotides: TGTGCCAGCAGCCCCGGACGGACCGGGGAGCTGTTTTTT. This encodes CASSPGRTGELFF. Based on the CDR3 plus reference TRBV7-9 and TRBJ2-2, the full variable domain is DTGVSQNPRHKITKRGQNVTFRCDPISEHNRLYWYRQTLGQGPEFLTYFQNEAQLEKSRLLSDRFSAERPKGSFSTLEIQRTEQGDSAMYLCASSPGRTGELFFGEGSRLTVL.

The gene calls are TRBV25-1 and TRBJ2-1; D is undetermined. The CDR3 has 11 amino acids. Germline V gives CDR1 MGHDK, CDR2 SYGVNS. The V and J ends lost 5 bases and 7 bases respectively, with 6 bases between them. Here the CDR3 DNA reads TGTGCCAGCAGTCCCGGGAATGAGCAGTTCTTC. It specifies CASSPGNEQFF.

This chain connects TRBV9 to TRBJ1-3, with 8 bases fitting TRBD1. V shed 4 bases and J 4 bases; nucleotides not matched to a gene: 4. CDR1 SGDLS and CDR2 YYNGEE come from the germline V gene. CDR3 length: 14 residues. The CDR3 region has the DNA TGTGCCAGCAGCCCCCGGGACAGGGGAAACACCATATATTTT. Translation gives CASSPRDRGNTIYF.

This clone was seen once. The J gene is TRBJ2-7, the V gene TRBV28, with 9 positions matching TRBD1. The ends lost 4 bases at V and 3 bases at J; junction bases unmatched: 10. The CDR3 runs to 16 residues. Germline V gene sequence: CDR1 MDHEN, CDR2 SYDVKM. The CDR3 DNA follows: TGTGCCAGCAGTTATCCCCCCCGGACAGGGGTCTACGAGCAGTACTTC. Translated: CASSYPPRTGVYEQYF.

The chain links TRBV7-9 to TRBJ2-4, with 11 bases that match TRBD1. The CDR3 extends over 17 amino acids. Germline V lookup: CDR1 SEHNR, CDR2 FQNEAQ (reference sequence). Losses at the gene ends were 4 bases for V and 4 bases for J; bases not matched to a gene: 9. CDR3 DNA: TGTGCCAGCAGCTCCTACGGACAGGGGGCAGAAAAAAACATTCAGTACTTC. It specifies CASSSYGQGAEKNIQYF.

This clone came up once. The J gene is TRBJ1-5, the V gene TRBV2; D is unclear. The CDR3 length is 13 residues. Trimming stripped 8 bases from V and 0 bases from J, with 8 bases between. Germline values: CDR1 SNHLY, CDR2 FYNNEI. CDR3 in amino acids: CASHGLSNQPQHF. In DNA form, the CDR3 reads TGTGCCAGCCACGGACTTAGCAATCAGCCCCAGCATTTT. The entire variable domain, with the rest obtained from reference TRBV2 and TRBJ1-5, is as follows: EPEVTQTPSHQVTQMGQEVILRCVPISNHLYFYWYRQILGQKVEFLVSFYNNEISEKSEIFDDQFSVERPDGSNFTLKIRSTKLEDSAMYFCASHGLSNQPQHFGDGTRLSIL.

Judged by abundance, this clone is medium-sized (0.01 to 0.1%). The V and J genes are TRBV5-6 and TRBJ1-1; TRBD1 agrees at 8 bases. In germline, CDR1 is SGHDT, CDR2 YYEEEE. Unmatched junction bases numbered 7, after V lost 0 bases and J lost 3 bases. This CDR3 has 16 residues. CDR3 loop: CASSLAGQGGYTEAFF. The CDR3, as DNA: TGTGCCAGCAGCTTGGCAGGACAGGGAGGATACACTGAAGCTTTCTTT.

V gene TRBV7-2 combines with J gene TRBJ1-6; D is unresolved. The CDR3 consists of 13 residues. V was trimmed by 4 bases and J by 4 bases, leaving 5 bases between them. The V gene's germline CDR1 is SGHTA and CDR2 FQGNSA. The CDR3 spells CASSSDYNSPLHF. DNA of the CDR3: TGTGCCAGCAGCTCGGATTATAATTCACCCCTCCACTTT.

This clone was seen just once. This chain uses TRBV6-5 with TRBJ2-7; TRBD2 agrees at 7 bases. The CDR3 runs to 14 residues. V trimming: 6 bases; J trimming: 2 bases; junction bases outside the gene matches: 7. The V gene's germline CDR1 is MNHEY and CDR2 SVGAGI. CDR3 amino acids: CASSQRDRPYEQYV. The CDR3 region has the DNA TGTGCCAGCAGCCAGCGGGACCGACCCTACGAGCAGTACGTC.

In this sample, this clone turned up a few times. J is TRBJ2-1 and V is TRBV6-6; D might be TRBD1 (6 bases). The length of the CDR3 is 13 residues. CDR1 and CDR2 from the germline V gene are MNHNY and SVGAGI (reference sequence). Trimming removed 4 bases from V and 7 bases from J, with 11 bases in between. The CDR3 DNA is TGTGCCAGCAGTTCCGGACAGTGGAATGAGCAGTTCTTC. Translated: CASSSGQWNEQFF.

V gene TRBV19 combines with J gene TRBJ1-5; D unclear. This CDR3 is built from 15 residues. In germline, CDR1 is LNHDA, CDR2 SQIVND (reference sequence). V lost 1 base and J lost 3, with 10 bases in between. The CDR3 spells CASSIGRESNQPQHF. DNA of the CDR3: TGTGCCAGTAGTATAGGGCGGGAATCCAATCAGCCCCAGCATTTT.

This clone was observed a handful of times. The chain has TRBV21-1 and TRBJ2-1; TRBD2, the D gene given by the table, was not confirmed from the DNA. TRBV21-1 has pseudogene status. The CDR3 is 19 amino acids. The CDR3: CASSVRAPSGSPGGNEQFF. The DNA of the CDR3 is TGTGCCAGCAGCGTAAGGGCGCCTAGCGGGAGCCCCGGGGGCAATGAGCAGTTCTTC.

The chain combines TRBV11-3 with TRBJ2-5; perhaps TRBD2 as D (6 bases). Trimming took 8 bases from V and 1 from J, leaving 17 bases between them. This CDR3 has 15 residues. The germline CDR1 and CDR2 sequences are SGHNT and YENEEA. CDR3 DNA sequence: TGTGCCAGCTCTCGCGGGGAAAGGGGCCAAGAGACCCAGTACTTC. Translated: CASSRGERGQETQYF.

The chain employs TRBV2 and TRBJ2-2; D may be TRBD1 (6 bases). This CDR3 contains 15 residues. Germline CDR1 and CDR2: SNHLY and FYNNEI. Trimming left V 6 bases short and J 0 bases short, with 11 bases between. The CDR3, as DNA: TGTGCCAGCAGCACGAACAGGGCGAACACCGGGGAGCTGTTTTTT. Its translation is CASSTNRANTGELFF.

V usage is TRBV20-1 and J usage is TRBJ2-1; unclear D gene. V lost 3 bases and J 10 bases, leaving 10 bases between the germline ends. The CDR3 is made up of 11 amino acids. Germline CDR1 reads DFQATT; CDR2 reads SNEGSKA (reference sequence). As DNA, the CDR3 is TGCAGTGCTAGGCCCCGGGTCGAGCAGTTCTTC. This translates into CSARPRVEQFF.